This T cell receptor beta chain appears in the sequencing data of a study of shared clonotypes between healthy human individuals. V shed 4 bases and J shed 2 bases, with 15 bases lying between them. Germline V gene lookup returns CDR1 WSHSY and CDR2 SAAADI. This CDR3 region has 15 residues. Turning to this clone: The antigen remains undetermined.

Study outcomes and limitations: Naive CD4 clonotypes overlapped across a handful of donors at 4.5% to 5.5%.

CD45RO negativity and positive selection for CCR7 defined naive CD8 cells, a population that excluded terminally differentiated effector memory CD45RA+ cells. Within Nashville, Tennessee resided all donors, each a Caucasian adult. Libraries were prepared by immunoSEQ multiplex PCR; TCRdb keeps only in-frame clonotypes and omits some of them. The sample carries hundreds of thousands of clones, roughly 92% recorded once. Material: naive CD8+ T cells sorted from blood. The origin of this receptor is a man under 40 in good health. The chain has TRBV10-2 and TRBJ2-7; D gene unclear. The CDR3 nucleotides are TGCGCCAGCAGTGCCCCTTCGGGTAGGCCCTACGAGCAGTACTTC. Its protein is CASSAPSGRPYEQYF.